This passage covers 5 T cell receptor beta chains from one sample sequenced in a study of shared clonotypes between healthy human individuals (dated by TCRdb to 2020 to 2021). Libraries came from the immunoSEQ multiplex PCR assay. TCRdb mirrors the immuneACCESS table, restricted to in-frame sequences. Some clones are absent from its copies; in checked studies, under half trace to an unresolved V gene, and the reason for the others is unknown. The table for this sample lists approximately 330,000 clones; 73% of them were counted only once. The top ten clones comprise over 9.5% of the sample. The sequenced material came from memory CD4+ T cells sorted from blood. The cell subset or site label, as the study defines it: CD45RA-negative fraction. The receptors were sampled from a man aged 30 to 45 in good health.

This clone was observed a single time. This chain uses TRBV30 with TRBJ1-1, with D unclear. Germline values: CDR1 GTSNPN, CDR2 SVGIG (reference sequence). The CDR3 totals 15 residues. Trimming shortened V by 3 bases and J by 1 base, and 15 bases separated the two germline ends. The CDR3 bases are TGTGCCTGGAGCGGGTTTCGAGATAGGAACACTGAAGCTTTCTTT. Residues: CAWSGFRDRNTEAFF.

This clone appeared a single time. The rearrangement links TRBV7-2 to TRBJ2-6; D call uncertain. Germline assignment: CDR1 SGHTA and CDR2 FQGNSA. The CDR3 consists of 13 residues. V lost 8 bases to trimming and J lost 0 bases, with 5 bases between them. This CDR3 reads CASGGSGANVLTF. CDR3 coding DNA: TGTGCCAGCGGTGGCTCTGGGGCCAACGTCCTGACTTTC.

This clone came up once. V is TRBV29-1 and J is TRBJ1-1, with D possibly TRBD1 on 6 matching bases. Trimming removed 4 bases from V and 6 bases from J, with 21 bases in between. Germline-derived CDR1 and CDR2 are SQVTM and ANQGSEA. The CDR3 sequence is 15 residues long. In DNA form, the CDR3 reads TGCAGCGTTGTTAGGTCGGCGCAGGGGAGGGCTGAAGCTTTCTTT. Its protein product is CSVVRSAQGRAEAFF. Supplemented by reference TRBV29-1 and TRBJ1-1, the full variable domain reads SAVISQKPSRDICQRGTSLTIQCQVDSQVTMMFWYRQQPGQSLTLIATANQGSEATYESGFVIDKFPISRPNLTFSTLTVSNMSPEDSSIYLCSVVRSAQGRAEAFFGQGTRLTVV.

This chain links TRBV4-3 with TRBJ2-7; 8 nucleotides match TRBD2. CDR3 size: 15 residues. V was clipped by 6 bases and J by 3 bases; unmatched bases: 10. In germline, CDR1 is LGHNA, CDR2 YSLEER. The chain's CDR3 is CASRFMAGGLYEQYF. DNA for the CDR3: TGCGCCAGCAGGTTTATGGCGGGGGGCCTCTACGAGCAGTACTTC.

The sample holds one count of this clone. This rearrangement joins TRBV18 to TRBJ1-3; D unresolved. CDR3 length equals 16 residues. Trimming removed 8 bases at V and 0 bases at J, with 17 bases between. Germline V gene lookup returns CDR1 KGHSH and CDR2 LQKENI. DNA of the CDR3: TGTGCCAGCACCACCCACCCCTCTGACTCTGGAAACACCATATATTTT. Translating gives CASTTHPSDSGNTIYF.